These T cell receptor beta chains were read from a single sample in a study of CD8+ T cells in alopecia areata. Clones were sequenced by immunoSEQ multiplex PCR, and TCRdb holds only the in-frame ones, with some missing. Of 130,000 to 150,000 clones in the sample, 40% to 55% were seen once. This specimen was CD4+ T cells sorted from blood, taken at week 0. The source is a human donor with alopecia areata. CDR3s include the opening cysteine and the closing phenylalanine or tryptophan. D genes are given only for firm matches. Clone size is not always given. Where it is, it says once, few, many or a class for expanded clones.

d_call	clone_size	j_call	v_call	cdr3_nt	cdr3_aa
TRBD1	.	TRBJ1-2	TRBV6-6	TGTGCCAGCAGAAAAGATCGGGGACAGCACGCTGGCTACACCTTC	CASRKDRGQHAGYTF
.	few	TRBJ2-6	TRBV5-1	TGCGCCAGCAGCTTCTTAGGTGGAGGACTAAGCTCTGGGGCCAACGTCCTGACTTTC	CASSFLGGGLSSGANVLTF
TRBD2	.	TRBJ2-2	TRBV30	TGTGCCTGGAGTCAGAGCGGGGTGAGGACCGGGGAGCTGTTTTTT	CAWSQSGVRTGELFF
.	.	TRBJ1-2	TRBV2	TGTGCCAGCAGTGATCCGGGGAAGGGATATGGCTACACCTTC	CASSDPGKGYGYTF
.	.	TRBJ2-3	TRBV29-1	TGCAGCGTTGGGATTAGCGGTGGGGCAGATACGCAGTATTTT	CSVGISGGADTQYF
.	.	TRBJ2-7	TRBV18	TGTGCCAGCTCACCCACGACCAGGAATCGGGAGCAGTACTTC	CASSPTTRNREQYF
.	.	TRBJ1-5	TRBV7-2	TGTGCCAGCAGCTTACGGGGCGAGCAGCCCCAGCATTTT	CASSLRGEQPQHF
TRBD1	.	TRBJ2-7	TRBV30	TGTGCCTGGAGTGGTCCTTGGACAGGGGGGTACACCTACGAGCAGTACTTC	CAWSGPWTGGYTYEQYF
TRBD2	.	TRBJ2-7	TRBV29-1	TGCAGCGTTTTTAGCGGGTACGAGCAGTACTTC	CSVFSGYEQYF
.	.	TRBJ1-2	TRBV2	TGTGCCAGCAGTGAACAGGGACGGCATGGCTACACCTTC	CASSEQGRHGYTF
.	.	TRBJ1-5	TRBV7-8	TGTGCCAGCAGCCCCCGGGGGGTGCAGCCCCAGCATTTT	CASSPRGVQPQHF
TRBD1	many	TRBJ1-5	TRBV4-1	TGCGCCAGCAGCCAGGCCGACAGGGTATCTCAGCCCCAGCATTTT	CASSQADRVSQPQHF
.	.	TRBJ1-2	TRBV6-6	TGTGCCAGCAGGCTACTGGGGGGAAATGGCTACACCTTC	CASRLLGGNGYTF
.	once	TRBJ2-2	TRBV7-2	TGTGCCACTGCTACGGGGGCCGGGAACACCGGGGAGCTGTTTTTT	CATATGAGNTGELFF
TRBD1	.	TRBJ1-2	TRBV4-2	TGTGCCAGCAGCCCCCGGGACAGGGGACGAGATGGCTACACCTTC	CASSPRDRGRDGYTF
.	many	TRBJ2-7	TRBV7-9	TGTGCCAGCAGCTTCGGTCGGTTCTCCTACGAGCAGTACTTC	CASSFGRFSYEQYF
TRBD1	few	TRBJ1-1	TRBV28	TGTGCCAGCAGACCGGGACAGATGAACACTGAAGCTTTCTTT	CASRPGQMNTEAFF
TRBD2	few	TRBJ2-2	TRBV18	TGTGCCAGCTCACCACTTCCAGCGGGACCGACGGGGGAGCTGTTTTTT	CASSPLPAGPTGELFF
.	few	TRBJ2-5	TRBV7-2	TGTGCCAGCAGCTTACGGTCGGGATACGAGACCCAGTACTTC	CASSLRSGYETQYF
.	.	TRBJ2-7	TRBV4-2	TGTACCAGCAGCCCGAAACGAACAGGGTACTCCGACGAGCAGTACTTC	CTSSPKRTGYSDEQYF
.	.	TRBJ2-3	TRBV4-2	TGTGCCAGCAGCCAACCCTACACAGATTCCACAGATACGCAGTATTTT	CASSQPYTDSTDTQYF
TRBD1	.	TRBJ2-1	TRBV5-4	TGTGCCAGCAGCTTGGGCCCGGGACAGGGAGTAAATGAGCAGTTCTTC	CASSLGPGQGVNEQFF
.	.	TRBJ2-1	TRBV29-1	TGCAGCGTTCGTCAGGCAGGGGCTGCCGACTTCTTC	CSVRQAGAADFF
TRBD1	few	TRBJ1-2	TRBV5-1	TGCGCCAGCAGCTTGGAGGGACAGACCATCCAGGGCTACACCTTC	CASSLEGQTIQGYTF
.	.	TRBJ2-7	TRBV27	TGTGCCAGCAGTTTAGGTTATAGATCAACGAGCTCCTACGAGCAGTACTTC	CASSLGYRSTSSYEQYF
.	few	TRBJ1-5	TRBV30	TGTGCCTGGAGTGAGGGACCGAGAAAAGAACCCCAGCATTTT	CAWSEGPRKEPQHF
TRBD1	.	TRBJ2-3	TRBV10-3	TGTGCCATCAGTGAGGGACAGGGAGGAGATACGCAGTATTTT	CAISEGQGGDTQYF
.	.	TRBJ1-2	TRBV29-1	TGCAGCGTTGAACAGGATCACGGATATGGCTACACCTTC	CSVEQDHGYGYTF
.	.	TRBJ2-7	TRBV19	TGTGCCAGTAGTAGATCAAACAGGGTCTCCTACGAGCAGTACTTC	CASSRSNRVSYEQYF